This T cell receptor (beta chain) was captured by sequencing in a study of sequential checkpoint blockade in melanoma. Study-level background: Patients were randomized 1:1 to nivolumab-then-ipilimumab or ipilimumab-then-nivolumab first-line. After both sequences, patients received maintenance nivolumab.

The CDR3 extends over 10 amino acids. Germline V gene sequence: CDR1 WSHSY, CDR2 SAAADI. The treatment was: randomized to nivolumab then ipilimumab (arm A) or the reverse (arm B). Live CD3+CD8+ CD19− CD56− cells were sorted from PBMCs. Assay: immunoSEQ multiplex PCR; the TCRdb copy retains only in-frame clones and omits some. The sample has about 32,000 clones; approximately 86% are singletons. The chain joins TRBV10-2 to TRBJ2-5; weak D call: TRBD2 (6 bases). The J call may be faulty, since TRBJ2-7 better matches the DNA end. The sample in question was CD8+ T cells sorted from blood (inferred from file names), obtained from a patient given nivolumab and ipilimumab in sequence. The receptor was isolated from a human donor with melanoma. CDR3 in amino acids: CASGGYEQYF. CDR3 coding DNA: TGCGCCAGTGGGGGGTACGAGCAGTACTTC.